Below, 25 T cell receptor beta chains from the same sample are listed, as sequenced in a study of cytomegalovirus exposure and HLA in healthy donors. Generated by immunoSEQ multiplex PCR, the TCRdb table keeps only in-frame clones and is missing some. The sample carries tens of thousands of clones, more than 85% recorded once. Input material: PBMCs. These receptors were obtained from a man between 18 and 29 years old in good health and CMV-seronegative.

V usage is TRBV7-3 and J usage is TRBJ1-1, with 8 bases lining up with TRBD1. The length of the CDR3 is 13 residues. Germline assignment: CDR1 SGHTA and CDR2 FQGTGA. Trimming removed 3 bases from V and 6 bases from J; junction bases left unmatched: 3. CDR3 sequence reads: CASSFQGASEAFF. The CDR3 nucleotides read TGTGCCAGCAGCTTCCAGGGGGCCTCTGAAGCTTTCTTT.

This chain links TRBV29-1 with TRBJ2-1; 7 bases are a match to TRBD1. In germline, CDR1 is SQVTM, CDR2 ANQGSEA. This CDR3 has 15 residues. Trimming took 0 bases from V and 2 from J; bases not matched to a gene: 4. CDR3 region: CSVEDGRGTYNEQFF. CDR3 DNA: TGCAGCGTTGAAGACGGCAGGGGGACCTACAATGAGCAGTTCTTC.

V usage is TRBV5-1 and J usage is TRBJ2-5; TRBD2 matches 9 bases. CDR1 and CDR2 (germline): SGHRS, YFSETQ. The V gene end was trimmed by 5 bases and the J gene end by 7 bases; junction bases not matched to a gene: 12. This CDR3 contains 15 residues. The chain's CDR3 is CASSLHSGRSGTQYF. CDR3 coding DNA: TGCGCCAGCAGTCTTCATAGCGGGAGATCCGGGACCCAGTACTTC.

The V and J genes are TRBV7-8 and TRBJ2-1; tentatively, D is TRBD1 (5 bases). The CDR3 spans 14 residues. Germline V gene data show CDR1 as SGHVS and CDR2 as FQNEAQ. V was pared by 2 bases and J by 0 bases, with 5 bases between. The CDR3 DNA is TGTGCCAGCAGCTTACAGGGCTCCTACAATGAGCAGTTCTTC. Translating it yields CASSLQGSYNEQFF.

The genes are TRBV27 and TRBJ2-1, with 14 bases identical to TRBD2. CDR3 length: 17 residues. The V and J ends lost 1 base and 10 bases, in that order; junction bases with no gene match: 9. The germline gives CDR1 MNHEY, CDR2 SMNVEV (reference sequence). The CDR3 region is CASSLLTGLAGGGEQFF. The CDR3 region has the DNA TGTGCCAGCAGTTTATTAACCGGACTAGCGGGGGGTGGGGAGCAGTTCTTC.

This chain uses TRBV27 with TRBJ1-5; 7 bases line up with TRBD1. The CDR3 loop spans 16 amino acids. Germline V lookup: CDR1 MNHEY, CDR2 SMNVEV (reference sequence). Trimming at V came to 7 bases and at J to 4 bases, leaving 13 bases not matched to a gene. CDR3 residues: CASTPSYTGANQPQHF. In nucleotides, the CDR3 is TGTGCCAGCACCCCCTCCTATACAGGGGCAAATCAGCCCCAGCATTTT.

DNA of the CDR3: TGTGCCAGCAGCTTAGGACCCGAGGGCCGAAGGGGGAATACGCAGTATTTT. Its protein product is CASSLGPEGRRGNTQYF. The chain employs TRBV7-2 and TRBJ2-3; perhaps TRBD1 as D (6 bases). The CDR3 is 17 residues long. V was clipped by 1 base and J by 7 bases, with 21 bases between them. Germline CDR1 SGHTA, CDR2 FQGNSA.

V usage is TRBV5-1 and J usage is TRBJ2-1; 7 bases line up with TRBD1. Germline V gene lookup returns CDR1 SGHRS and CDR2 YFSETQ. CDR3 size: 15 residues. The trim removed 0 bases at V and 6 bases at J, leaving 6 bases unmatched. The chain's CDR3 is CASSLGDSRTNEQFF. CDR3 coding DNA: TGCGCCAGCAGCTTGGGGGACAGTAGAACCAATGAGCAGTTCTTC.

CDR3 loop: CSVEGRDTYEQYF. The CDR3 coding sequence is TGCAGCGTTGAAGGCAGGGACACCTACGAGCAGTACTTC. The chain joins TRBV29-1 to TRBJ2-7; weak D call: TRBD1 (6 bases). CDR3 size: 13 residues. Per germline, CDR1 SQVTM and CDR2 ANQGSEA. Trimming shortened V by 1 base and J by 2 bases, and 9 bases separated the two germline ends.

Concerning this clone: Relative to the germline gene, one junction end is altered; a read error may explain this. This chain connects TRBV7-7 to TRBJ2-5; the match to TRBD1 covers 8 bases. The CDR3 extends over 13 amino acids. CDR1 and CDR2 (germline): SSHAT, FNYEAQ (reference sequence). CDR3 in amino acids: CASSSGGVETQYF. The DNA of the CDR3 is TGTGCTAGCAGCTCAGGGGGCGTAGAGACCCAGTACTTC.

This chain links TRBV5-6 with TRBJ2-1; D may be TRBD1 (5 bases). The germline gives CDR1 SGHDT, CDR2 YYEEEE. This CDR3 has 15 residues. V lost 4 bases, J lost 0 bases, and 11 bases lay in between. CDR3 DNA: TGTGCCAGCAGCAGGGATGGGGCCTCCTACAATGAGCAGTTCTTC. Residues: CASSRDGASYNEQFF.

V and J are TRBV4-1 and TRBJ2-5, with D tentatively TRBD1 (5 bases). The V end lost 1 base, the J end lost 4 bases, and 13 bases lay between the germline ends. The length of the CDR3 is 15 residues. Germline CDR1 MGHRA, CDR2 YSYEKL. The CDR3 nucleotides are TGCGCCAGCAGCCAAGGGGCACAGGCTAGAGAGACCCAGTACTTC. Translation: CASSQGAQARETQYF.

CDR3 DNA: TGTGCCAGCTCATCCCGGGAACAGGGCTCTGGGGCCAACGTCCTGACTTTC. Translation gives CASSSREQGSGANVLTF. This chain uses TRBV18 with TRBJ2-6; a weak D match, TRBD1 (6 bases). The CDR3 consists of 17 residues. Germline V gives CDR1 KGHSH, CDR2 LQKENI. The V end lost 5 bases, the J end lost 0 bases, and 14 bases lay between the germline ends.

CDR3 sequence: CASRGGAKNIQYF. The CDR3 DNA follows: TGTGCCAGCAGGGGGGGAGCCAAAAACATTCAGTACTTC. The V and J genes are TRBV27 and TRBJ2-4; a possible D gene is TRBD2 (6 bases). CDR1 MNHEY and CDR2 SMNVEV come from the germline V gene (reference sequence). The V end lost 6 bases, the J end lost 0 bases, and 6 bases lay between the germline ends. This CDR3 contains 13 residues.

V is TRBV9 and J is TRBJ2-4, with TRBD2 as a possible D gene (5 bases). The CDR3 covers 16 residues. Per germline, CDR1 SGDLS and CDR2 YYNGEE. V lost 0 bases to trimming and J lost 3 bases, with 13 bases between them. This chain's CDR3 is CASSVGAGLNKNIQYF. The DNA of the CDR3 is TGTGCCAGCAGCGTAGGGGCGGGCCTTAACAAAAACATTCAGTACTTC.

In this sample, this clone turned up a few times. The V call is TRBV4-2, the J call TRBJ2-3, with 9 bases identical to TRBD2. CDR1 and CDR2 from the germline V gene are LGHNA and YNFKEQ. The CDR3 has 15 amino acids. V shed 3 bases and J 3 bases; nucleotides not matched to a gene: 4. The CDR3 is CASSHGGGATDTQYF. The DNA for the CDR3 is TGTGCCAGCAGCCACGGCGGGGGGGCGACAGATACGCAGTATTTT.

This clone was picked up one time. This rearrangement joins TRBV18 to TRBJ1-1; no firm D call. V was shortened by 10 bases and J by 12 bases, with 18 bases between the two germline ends. Looked up from germline, CDR1 is KGHSH and CDR2 is LQKENI. The CDR3 is 11 amino acids. This CDR3 reads CATTAGMMTFF. The DNA for the CDR3 is TGTGCCACCACGGCGGGGATGATGACTTTCTTT.

The V call is TRBV6-1, the J call TRBJ1-5; D is undetermined. Germline lookup yields CDR1 MNHNS and CDR2 SASEGT. The ends were cut back, 3 bases at V and 1 base at J, with 16 bases in the middle. The CDR3 covers 17 residues. The CDR3 sequence: CASSDAFRWASNQPQHF. The CDR3 nucleotides read TGTGCCAGCAGTGACGCCTTCAGGTGGGCAAGCAATCAGCCCCAGCATTTT.

The chain uses TRBV15 and TRBJ2-7, with 9 bases identical to TRBD2. The V gene end was trimmed by 2 bases and the J gene end by 3 bases; junction bases not matched to a gene: 5. Germline lookup yields CDR1 LNHNV and CDR2 YYDKDF (reference sequence). The CDR3 is made up of 15 amino acids. The CDR3 reads CATSRSTSGNYEQYF. In DNA, the CDR3 is TGTGCCACCAGCAGATCGACTAGCGGTAACTACGAGCAGTACTTC.

The chain couples TRBV7-2 to TRBJ1-5; D ambiguous. CDR3 length: 12 amino acids. Germline values: CDR1 SGHTA, CDR2 FQGNSA. V shed 1 base and J shed 6 bases, with 4 bases lying between them. The CDR3 nucleotides are TGTGCCAGCAGCTTAGATCTTCAGCCCCAGCATTTT. Protein product: CASSLDLQPQHF.

The chain recombines TRBV27 with TRBJ2-7; D possibly corresponds to TRBD1 (6 bases). The CDR3 runs 15 residues. From germline, CDR1 is MNHEY and CDR2 SMNVEV (reference sequence). Trimming removed 5 bases at V and 5 bases at J, with 19 bases between. CDR3 DNA sequence: TGTGCCAGCAGTCCCCTGGGGGCCGTCATGAACGAGCAGTACTTC. Protein product: CASSPLGAVMNEQYF.

The chain employs TRBV7-6 and TRBJ1-6; 7 bases match TRBD1. The CDR3 is 15 amino acids. Germline CDR1 and CDR2: SGHVS and FNYEAQ. V shed 4 bases, J shed 5 bases, and the junction held 5 bases outside the gene matches. CDR3: CASSSYGTDNSPLHF. The CDR3 region has the DNA TGTGCCAGCAGCTCCTACGGGACAGATAATTCACCCCTCCACTTT.

The chain couples TRBV5-1 to TRBJ1-1, with TRBD1 matching over 7 bases. The trim removed 4 bases at V and 2 bases at J, leaving 5 bases unmatched. This CDR3 spans 14 amino acids. CDR1 and CDR2 (germline): SGHRS, YFSETQ. CDR3 loop: CASSMDRSNTEAFF. The DNA of the CDR3 is TGCGCCAGCAGCATGGACAGGAGTAACACTGAAGCTTTCTTT.

The chain combines TRBV7-6 with TRBJ2-5; TRBD1 agrees at 9 bases. The V gene end was trimmed by 1 base and the J gene end by 5 bases; junction bases not matched to a gene: 8. The germline CDR1 and CDR2 sequences are SGHVS and FNYEAQ. This CDR3 region has 16 residues. DNA of the CDR3: TGTGCCAGCAGCTTAGTTGGACAGGGGTACACGGAGACCCAGTACTTC. Translating gives CASSLVGQGYTETQYF.

The V and J genes are TRBV5-1 and TRBJ1-2, with D unclear. Trimming stripped 2 bases from V and 7 bases from J, with 9 bases between. The CDR3 length is 12 residues. Germline V lookup: CDR1 SGHRS, CDR2 YFSETQ. CDR3 residues: CASSFGGGGYTF. The CDR3 coding sequence is TGCGCCAGCAGCTTCGGAGGAGGTGGCTACACCTTC.